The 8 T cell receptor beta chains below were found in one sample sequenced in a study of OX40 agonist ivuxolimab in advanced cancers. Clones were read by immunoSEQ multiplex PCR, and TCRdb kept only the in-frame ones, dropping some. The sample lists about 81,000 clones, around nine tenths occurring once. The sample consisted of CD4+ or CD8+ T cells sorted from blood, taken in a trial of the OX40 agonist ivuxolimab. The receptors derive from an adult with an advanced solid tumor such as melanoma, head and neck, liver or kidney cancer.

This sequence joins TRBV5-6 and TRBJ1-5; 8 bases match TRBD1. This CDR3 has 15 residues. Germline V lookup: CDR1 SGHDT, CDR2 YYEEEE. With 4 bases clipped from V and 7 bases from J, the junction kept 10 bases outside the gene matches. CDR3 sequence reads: CASSRTTGGRQPQHF. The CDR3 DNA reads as TGTGCCAGCAGCCGGACAACAGGGGGTCGCCAGCCCCAGCATTTT.

The DNA for the CDR3 is TGTGCCAGCAGGGTTGGGGGTCAGCCCCAGCATTTT. Amino acid sequence: CASRVGGQPQHF. The rearrangement uses TRBV28 and TRBJ1-5; maybe TRBD1 (5 bases). The CDR3 is made up of 12 amino acids. The V gene's germline CDR1 is MDHEN and CDR2 SYDVKM. V lost 6 bases and J lost 6, with 9 bases in between.

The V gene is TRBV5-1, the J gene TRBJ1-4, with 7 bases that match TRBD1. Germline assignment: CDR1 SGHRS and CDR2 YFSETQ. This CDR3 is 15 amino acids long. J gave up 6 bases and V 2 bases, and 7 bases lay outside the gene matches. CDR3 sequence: CASSLNRGGDEKLFF. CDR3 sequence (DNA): TGCGCCAGCAGCTTAAACAGGGGTGGAGATGAAAAACTGTTTTTT.

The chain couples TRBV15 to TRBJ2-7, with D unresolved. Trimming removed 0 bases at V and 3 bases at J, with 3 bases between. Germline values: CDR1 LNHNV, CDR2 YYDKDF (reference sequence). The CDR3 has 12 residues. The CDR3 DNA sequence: TGTGCCACCAGCAGAGAGGGCTACGAGCAGTACTTC. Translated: CATSREGYEQYF.

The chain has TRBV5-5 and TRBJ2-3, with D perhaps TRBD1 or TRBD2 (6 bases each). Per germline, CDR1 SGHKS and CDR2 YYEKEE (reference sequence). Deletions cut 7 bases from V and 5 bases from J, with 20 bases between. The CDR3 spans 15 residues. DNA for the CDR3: TGTGCCAGCCATAATGGGGGGCGGAACGGAGATACGCAGTATTTT. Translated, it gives CASHNGGRNGDTQYF.

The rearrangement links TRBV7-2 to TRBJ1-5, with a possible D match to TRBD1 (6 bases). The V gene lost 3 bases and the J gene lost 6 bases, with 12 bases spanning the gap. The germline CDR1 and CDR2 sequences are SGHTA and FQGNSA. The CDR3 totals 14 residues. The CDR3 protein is CASSLRRGGQPQHF. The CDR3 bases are TGTGCCAGCAGCTTGCGCAGGGGAGGTCAGCCCCAGCATTTT.

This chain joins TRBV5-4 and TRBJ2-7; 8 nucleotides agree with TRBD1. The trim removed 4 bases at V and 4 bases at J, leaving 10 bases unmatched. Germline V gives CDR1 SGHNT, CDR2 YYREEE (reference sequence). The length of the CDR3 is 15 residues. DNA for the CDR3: TGTGCCAGCAGCACAAACACAGGGGGTTTGTACGAGCAGTACTTC. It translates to CASSTNTGGLYEQYF. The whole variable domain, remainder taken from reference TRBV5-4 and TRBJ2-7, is ETGVTQSPTHLIKTRGQQVTLRCSSQSGHNTVSWYQQALGQGPQFIFQYYREEENGRGNFPPRFSGLQFPNYSSELNVNALELDDSALYLCASSTNTGGLYEQYFGPGTRLTVT.

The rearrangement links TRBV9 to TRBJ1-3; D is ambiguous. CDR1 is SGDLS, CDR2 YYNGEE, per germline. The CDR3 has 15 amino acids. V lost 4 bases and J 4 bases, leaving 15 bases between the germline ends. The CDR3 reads CASSIEGIAGNTIYF. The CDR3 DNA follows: TGTGCCAGCAGCATAGAAGGGATAGCGGGAAACACCATATATTTT. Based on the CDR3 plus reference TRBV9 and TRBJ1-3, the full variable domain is DSGVTQTPKHLITATGQRVTLRCSPRSGDLSVYWYQQSLDQGLQFLIQYYNGEERAKGNILERFSAQQFPDLHSELNLSSLELGDSALYFCASSIEGIAGNTIYFGEGSWLTVV.